A single sample gave rise to the 23 T cell receptor beta chains below, sequenced in a study of regulatory and conventional T cells in RAG deficiency. The sorted regulatory T cells were CD4+, CD25-high and CD127-low, with genomic DNA sequenced. The data were produced by immunoSEQ multiplex PCR, yet TCRdb's version contains in-frame clones alone and is incomplete. The sample yields some 28,000 clones, just over 90% seen once. Separately, the same data were catalogued under a study of regulatory T cells. As that study records: The PCR used 52 TRBV and 13 TRBJ primers.

Specimen: Tregs sorted from blood. The receptors here all came from a human donor in good health.

This clone was recorded only once. The chain links TRBV18 to TRBJ2-1, with 9 nucleotides matching TRBD2. The CDR3 totals 19 residues. Trimming took 5 bases from V and 3 from J; bases not matched to a gene: 17. Germline-derived CDR1 and CDR2 are KGHSH and LQKENI. The CDR3: CASSSLPSSLAGNYNEQFF. The CDR3 DNA reads as TGTGCCAGCTCATCTCTGCCCTCCTCCCTAGCGGGGAACTACAATGAGCAGTTCTTC. Full variable domain (outside the CDR3, taken from reference TRBV18 and TRBJ2-1): NAGVMQNPRHLVRRRGQEARLRCSPMKGHSHVYWYRQLPEEGLKFMVYLQKENIIDESGMPKERFSAEFPKEGPSILRIQQVVRGDSAAYFCASSSLPSSLAGNYNEQFFGPGTRLTVL.

This rearrangement joins TRBV6-5 to TRBJ1-6; D not certain. Germline V gene data show CDR1 as MNHEY and CDR2 as SVGAGI. The CDR3 totals 15 residues. Trimming shortened V by 2 bases and J by 7 bases, and 12 bases separated the two germline ends. The CDR3 region has the DNA TGTGCCAGCAGTTACGGACCCCGTGGCAATTCACCCCTCCACTTT. Its protein product is CASSYGPRGNSPLHF.

This clone was detected only once. This chain uses TRBV5-5 with TRBJ1-5, with no clear D. Trimming shortened V by 1 base and J by 6 bases, and 8 bases separated the two germline ends. In germline, CDR1 is SGHKS, CDR2 YYEKEE (reference sequence). This CDR3 is built from 13 residues. CDR3 coding DNA: TGTGCCAGCAGCTTGTCTGGGGTTCAGCCCCAGCATTTT. It translates to CASSLSGVQPQHF. Filled out from reference TRBV5-5 and TRBJ1-5, the complete variable domain reads DAGVTQSPTHLIKTRGQQVTLRCSPISGHKSVSWYQQVLGQGPQFIFQYYEKEERGRGNFPDRFSARQFPNYSSELNVNALLLGDSALYLCASSLSGVQPQHFGDGTRLSIL.

The chain recombines TRBV28 with TRBJ1-6; D may be TRBD1 (6 bases). Trimming left V 2 bases short and J 11 bases short, with 16 bases between. Germline loops: CDR1 MDHEN, CDR2 SYDVKM. This CDR3 has 15 residues. CDR3 sequence: CASSLQGRQWPPLHF. In DNA, the CDR3 is TGTGCCAGCAGTTTACAGGGGCGCCAATGGCCACCCCTCCACTTT.

The genes are TRBV4-2 and TRBJ2-5; tentatively, D is TRBD2 (6 bases). Germline assignment: CDR1 LGHNA and CDR2 YNFKEQ. The CDR3 sequence is 14 residues long. V gave up 6 bases and J gave up 3 bases, with 14 bases separating them. CDR3 region: CASSVQGLEETQYF. In DNA form, the CDR3 reads TGTGCCAGCAGTGTTCAGGGACTCGAAGAGACCCAGTACTTC.

CDR3 loop: CASRRGEGNQPQHF. The DNA for the CDR3 is TGTGCCAGCAGGAGAGGGGAGGGCAATCAGCCCCAGCATTTT. V and J are TRBV2 and TRBJ1-5; a possible D gene is TRBD1 (5 bases). The CDR3 extends over 14 amino acids. CDR1 is SNHLY and CDR2 is FYNNEI in the germline V gene. V shed 6 bases and J shed 2 bases, with 11 bases lying between them.

Concerning this clone itself: One junction end disagrees with the germline gene, perhaps due to a read error. The chain links TRBV7-7 to TRBJ2-1; 15 nucleotides line up with TRBD2. This CDR3 contains 17 residues. Looked up from germline, CDR1 is SSHAT and CDR2 is FNYEAQ (reference sequence). The DNA for the CDR3 is TGTGCTAGCAGCAGAGGACTAGCGGGGGGGCTTTCCGATGAGCAGTTCTTC. It specifies CASSRGLAGGLSDEQFF.

V is TRBV19 and J is TRBJ1-4; 8 bases map to TRBD1. Germline CDR1 LNHDA, CDR2 SQIVND (reference sequence). The CDR3 extends over 15 amino acids. V lost 7 bases, J lost 0 bases, and 4 bases stayed unmatched. CDR3 in amino acids: CASKDRGPTNEKLFF. The CDR3 DNA reads as TGTGCCAGTAAAGACAGGGGTCCAACTAATGAAAAACTGTTTTTT.

This rearrangement joins TRBV5-6 to TRBJ2-7; TRBD1 aligns across 8 bases. The V gene end was trimmed by 0 bases and the J gene end by 6 bases; junction bases not matched to a gene: 5. This CDR3 region has 14 residues. Germline V gives CDR1 SGHDT, CDR2 YYEEEE. The CDR3 reads CASSLGQGFSEQYF. Written as DNA, the CDR3 is TGTGCCAGCAGCTTGGGACAGGGGTTCTCCGAGCAGTACTTC.

This clone was seen a handful of times. This chain links TRBV15 with TRBJ2-7; no clear D gene. Germline CDR1 is LNHNV and CDR2 is YYDKDF (reference sequence). The CDR3 is 15 residues long. V lost 0 bases and J 6 bases, leaving 15 bases between the germline ends. In DNA form, the CDR3 reads TGTGCCACCAGCAGAGACCCAGGTTCGAGGTCCGAGCAGTACTTC. Translated, it gives CATSRDPGSRSEQYF.

The rearrangement joins TRBV6-1 to TRBJ1-3; a possible D gene is TRBD1 (6 bases). This CDR3 contains 14 residues. The germline gives CDR1 MNHNS, CDR2 SASEGT. The ends were cut back, 3 bases at V and 4 bases at J, with 10 bases in the middle. In DNA, the CDR3 is TGTGCCAGCAGTGATTGGGGGCAGGGAAACACCATATATTTT. It encodes CASSDWGQGNTIYF.

This sequence joins TRBV7-9 and TRBJ1-6; tentatively, D is TRBD1 (5 bases). V gave up 0 bases and J gave up 10 bases, with 13 bases separating them. Germline CDR1 SEHNR, CDR2 FQNEAQ (reference sequence). This CDR3 comprises 15 residues. The CDR3 bases are TGTGCCAGCAGCTTAGCCGGGACCGCCGGCTCACCCCTCCACTTT. This gives the protein CASSLAGTAGSPLHF. The whole variable domain, filled in from reference TRBV7-9 and TRBJ1-6, reads DTGVSQNPRHKITKRGQNVTFRCDPISEHNRLYWYRQTLGQGPEFLTYFQNEAQLEKSRLLSDRFSAERPKGSFSTLEIQRTEQGDSAMYLCASSLAGTAGSPLHFGNGTRLTVT.

The rearrangement uses TRBV4-1 and TRBJ1-1; D ambiguous. V was cut by 4 bases and J by 11 bases, with 17 bases left in between. Germline lookup yields CDR1 MGHRA and CDR2 YSYEKL. The CDR3 sequence is 13 residues long. CDR3 residues: CASSRPAGGWAFF. The CDR3 nucleotides are TGCGCCAGCAGCCGCCCCGCGGGTGGGTGGGCTTTCTTT.

V is TRBV9 and J is TRBJ2-3; 7 nucleotides agree with TRBD1. This CDR3 region has 15 residues. Germline loops: CDR1 SGDLS, CDR2 YYNGEE. J gave up 1 base and V 2 bases, and 4 bases lay outside the gene matches. In DNA form, the CDR3 reads TGTGCCAGCAGCGTTACAGGGGTTGGCACAGATACGCAGTATTTT. Amino acids: CASSVTGVGTDTQYF.

The CDR3 sequence: CASSWGQASVGYTF. For the CDR3, the DNA is TGTGCCAGCAGTTGGGGACAGGCCTCGGTAGGCTACACCTTC. The chain combines TRBV6-5 with TRBJ1-2, with TRBD1 matching over 8 bases. Per the germline V gene, CDR1 is MNHEY and CDR2 is SVGAGI. The junction had 9 bases not matched to a gene; V was cut back by 4 bases and J by 8 bases. The CDR3 is made up of 14 amino acids.

The gene calls are TRBV7-8 and TRBJ1-1; no firm D call. The germline V gene has CDR1 SGHVS and CDR2 FQNEAQ. The CDR3 has 14 residues. V shed 2 bases and J shed 0 bases, with 7 bases lying between them. The chain's CDR3 is CASSLREVNTEAFF. Written as DNA, the CDR3 is TGTGCCAGCAGCTTAAGGGAGGTGAACACTGAAGCTTTCTTT.

This clone was detected once. The chain carries TRBV2 and TRBJ1-5; D gene uncertain. The V end lost 4 bases, the J end lost 7 bases, and 17 bases lay between the germline ends. The germline CDR1 and CDR2 sequences are SNHLY and FYNNEI. There are 15 residues in the CDR3. The CDR3 region has the DNA TGTGCCAGCAGTGTCTCGGGCCAGAACGGGCAGCCCCAGCATTTT. Its translation: CASSVSGQNGQPQHF.

The chain carries TRBV11-3 and TRBJ2-2, with TRBD1 matching 9 bases. This CDR3 has 15 residues. V shed 5 bases, J shed 4 bases, and the junction held 5 bases outside the gene matches. Germline-derived CDR1 and CDR2 are SGHNT and YENEEA. In DNA form, the CDR3 reads TGTGCCAGCAGCCGCTACAGGGGGCTCACCGGGGAGCTGTTTTTT. Amino acid sequence: CASSRYRGLTGELFF.

J is TRBJ1-1 and V is TRBV5-6, with TRBD1 matching 8 bases. CDR3 length: 16 amino acids. The V gene's germline CDR1 is SGHDT and CDR2 YYEEEE. Trimming cost V 0 bases and J 5 bases; bases outside gene matches: 9. This CDR3 reads CASSLGQGAPWTEAFF. The CDR3 DNA follows: TGTGCCAGCAGCTTGGGGCAGGGGGCGCCTTGGACTGAAGCTTTCTTT. Full variable domain (outside the CDR3, taken from reference TRBV5-6 and TRBJ1-1): DAGVTQSPTHLIKTRGQQVTLRCSPKSGHDTVSWYQQALGQGPQFIFQYYEEEERQRGNFPDRFSGHQFPNYSSELNVNALLLGDSALYLCASSLGQGAPWTEAFFGQGTRLTVV.

The sample holds one count of this clone. The rearrangement uses TRBV19 and TRBJ2-7; perhaps TRBD1 as D (6 bases). The germline V and J ends were trimmed by 4 bases and 5 bases, with 15 bases remaining between them. This CDR3 has 14 amino acids. Germline lookup yields CDR1 LNHDA and CDR2 SQIVND (reference sequence). In nucleotides, the CDR3 is TGTGCCAGTAGTAACAACAGGGTAACCAACGAGCAGTACTTC. It translates to CASSNNRVTNEQYF.

V usage is TRBV7-3 and J usage is TRBJ2-3; D possibly corresponds to TRBD2 (7 bases). This CDR3 comprises 14 residues. Per germline, CDR1 SGHTA and CDR2 FQGTGA. Deletions cut 0 bases from V and 7 bases from J, with 11 bases between. The DNA of the CDR3 is TGTGCCAGCAGCTTAACTGCGGGGGCACATACGCAGTATTTT. Translation gives CASSLTAGAHTQYF.

The chain uses TRBV5-1 and TRBJ1-1; D might be TRBD1 (6 bases). The CDR3 is made up of 12 amino acids. With 4 bases removed from V and 11 bases from J, the gap between germline ends came to 15 bases. CDR1 and CDR2 from the germline V gene are SGHRS and YFSETQ. CDR3 in amino acids: CASSAGTGAAFF. CDR3 DNA: TGCGCCAGCAGCGCCGGGACGGGGGCGGCTTTCTTT.

This rearrangement joins TRBV28 to TRBJ2-7; 7 positions agree with TRBD1. V was clipped by 3 bases and J by 5 bases; unmatched bases: 7. The CDR3 has 14 amino acids. The germline CDR1 and CDR2 sequences are MDHEN and SYDVKM. CDR3 DNA: TGTGCCAGCAGTTTTTATAGGGGGCTCCACGAGCAGTACTTC. Its protein is CASSFYRGLHEQYF.